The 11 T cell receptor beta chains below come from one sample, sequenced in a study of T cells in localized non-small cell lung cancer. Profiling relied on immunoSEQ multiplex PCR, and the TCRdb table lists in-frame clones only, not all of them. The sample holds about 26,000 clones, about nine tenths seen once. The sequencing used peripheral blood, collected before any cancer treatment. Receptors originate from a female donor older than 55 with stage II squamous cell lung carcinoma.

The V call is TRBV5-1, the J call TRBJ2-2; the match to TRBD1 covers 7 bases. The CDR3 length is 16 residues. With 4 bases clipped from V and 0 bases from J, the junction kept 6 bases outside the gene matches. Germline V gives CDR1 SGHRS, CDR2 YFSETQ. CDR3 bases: TGCGCCAGCAGCCAAAGGGACAGTCCGAACACCGGGGAGCTGTTTTTT. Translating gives CASSQRDSPNTGELFF.

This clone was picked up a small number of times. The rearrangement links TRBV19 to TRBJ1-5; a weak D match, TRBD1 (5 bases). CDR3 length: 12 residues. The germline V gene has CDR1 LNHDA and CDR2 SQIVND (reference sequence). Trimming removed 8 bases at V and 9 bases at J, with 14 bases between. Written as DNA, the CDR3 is TGTGCCAGTTCCCCGGGACTCAGGCCCCAGCATTTT. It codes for CASSPGLRPQHF. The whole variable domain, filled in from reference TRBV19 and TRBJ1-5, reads DGGITQSPKYLFRKEGQNVTLSCEQNLNHDAMYWYRQDPGQGLRLIYYSQIVNDFQKGDIAEGYSVSREKKESFPLTVTSAQKNPTAFYLCASSPGLRPQHFGDGTRLSIL.

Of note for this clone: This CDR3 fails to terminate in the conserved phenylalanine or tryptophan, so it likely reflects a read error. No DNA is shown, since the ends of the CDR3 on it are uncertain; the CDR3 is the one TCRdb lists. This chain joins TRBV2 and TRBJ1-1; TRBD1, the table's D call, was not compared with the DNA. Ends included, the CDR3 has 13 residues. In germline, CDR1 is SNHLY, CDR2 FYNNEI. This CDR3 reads CASSDLRSGFDRC.

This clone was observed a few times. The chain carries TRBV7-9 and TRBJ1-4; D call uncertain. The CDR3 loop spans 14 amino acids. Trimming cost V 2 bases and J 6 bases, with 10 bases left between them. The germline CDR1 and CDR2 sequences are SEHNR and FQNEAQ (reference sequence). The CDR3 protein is CASSLTSGDEKLFF. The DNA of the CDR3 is TGTGCCAGCAGCTTAACCTCAGGCGATGAAAAACTGTTTTTT.

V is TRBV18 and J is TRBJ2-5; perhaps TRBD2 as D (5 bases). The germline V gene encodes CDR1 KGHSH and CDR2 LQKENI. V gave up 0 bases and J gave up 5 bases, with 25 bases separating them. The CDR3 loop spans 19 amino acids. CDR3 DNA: TGTGCCAGCTCACCACCACAGCGGACCCGCTCCGACGGTTGGGAGACCCAGTACTTC. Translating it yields CASSPPQRTRSDGWETQYF.

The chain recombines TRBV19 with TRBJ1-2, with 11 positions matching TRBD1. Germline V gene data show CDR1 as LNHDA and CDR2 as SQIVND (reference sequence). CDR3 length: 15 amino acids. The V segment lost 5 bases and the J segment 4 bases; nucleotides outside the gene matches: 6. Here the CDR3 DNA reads TGTGCCAGTAGTCCCGGGACAGGGGGAAGCTATGGCTACACCTTC. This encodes CASSPGTGGSYGYTF.

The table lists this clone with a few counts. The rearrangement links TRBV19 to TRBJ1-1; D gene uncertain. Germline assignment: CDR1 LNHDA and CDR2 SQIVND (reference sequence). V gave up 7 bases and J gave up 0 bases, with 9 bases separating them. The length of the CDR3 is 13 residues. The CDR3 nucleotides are TGTGCCAGTACAGGACCCATGAACACTGAAGCTTTCTTT. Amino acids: CASTGPMNTEAFF.

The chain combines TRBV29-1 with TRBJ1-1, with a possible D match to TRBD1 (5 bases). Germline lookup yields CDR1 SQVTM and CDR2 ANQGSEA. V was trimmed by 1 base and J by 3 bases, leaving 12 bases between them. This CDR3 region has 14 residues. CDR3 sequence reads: CSVEVSGRDTEAFF. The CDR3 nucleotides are TGCAGCGTTGAAGTTTCAGGGCGGGACACTGAAGCTTTCTTT.

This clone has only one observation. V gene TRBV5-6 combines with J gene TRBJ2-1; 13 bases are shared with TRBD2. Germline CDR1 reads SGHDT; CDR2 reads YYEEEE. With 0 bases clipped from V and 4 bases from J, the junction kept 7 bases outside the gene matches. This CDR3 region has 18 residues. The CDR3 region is CASSLDGTSGDGYNEQFF. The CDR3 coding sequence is TGTGCCAGCAGCTTGGATGGGACTAGCGGGGACGGTTACAATGAGCAGTTCTTC.

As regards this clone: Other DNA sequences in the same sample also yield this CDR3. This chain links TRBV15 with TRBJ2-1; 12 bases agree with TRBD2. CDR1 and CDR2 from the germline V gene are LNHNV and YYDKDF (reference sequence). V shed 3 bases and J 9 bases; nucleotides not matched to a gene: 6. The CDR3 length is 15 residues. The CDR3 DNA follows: TGTGCCACCAGCAGGGGGGCTAGCGGGGGGGGTGAGCAGTTCTTC. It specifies CATSRGASGGGEQFF.

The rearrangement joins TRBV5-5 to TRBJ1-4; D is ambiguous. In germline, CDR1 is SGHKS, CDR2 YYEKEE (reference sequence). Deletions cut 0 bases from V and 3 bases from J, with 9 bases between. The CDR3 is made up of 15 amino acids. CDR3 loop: CASSLEIGPNEKLFF. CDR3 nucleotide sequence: TGTGCCAGCAGCTTGGAAATAGGCCCTAATGAAAAACTGTTTTTT.